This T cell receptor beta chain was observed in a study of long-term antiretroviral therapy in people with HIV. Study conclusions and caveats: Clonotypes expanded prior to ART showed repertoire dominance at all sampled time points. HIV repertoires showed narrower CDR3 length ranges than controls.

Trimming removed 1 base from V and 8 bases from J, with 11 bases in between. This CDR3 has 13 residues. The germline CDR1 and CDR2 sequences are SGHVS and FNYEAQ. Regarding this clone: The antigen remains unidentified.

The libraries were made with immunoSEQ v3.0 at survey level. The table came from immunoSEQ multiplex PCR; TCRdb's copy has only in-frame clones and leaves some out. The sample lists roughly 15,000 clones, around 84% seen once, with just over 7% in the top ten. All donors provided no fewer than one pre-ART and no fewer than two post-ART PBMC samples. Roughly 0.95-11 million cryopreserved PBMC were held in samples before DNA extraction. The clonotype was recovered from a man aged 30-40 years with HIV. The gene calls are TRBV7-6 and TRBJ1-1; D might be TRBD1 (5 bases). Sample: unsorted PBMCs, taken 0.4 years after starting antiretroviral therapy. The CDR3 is CASSLGFGDEAFF. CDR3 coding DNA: TGTGCCAGCAGCTTAGGTTTCGGGGACGAAGCTTTCTTT.